These 15 T cell receptor beta chains were all obtained from the same sample, sequenced in a study of CD8+CD57+ T cells in acquired aplastic anemia. CDR3 and TCR beta VDJ profiling relied on genomic DNA as the template. Via MiXCR, TCRdb re-called the reads, giving one row per CDR3 protein. Among 62,000 or so distinct CDR3 sequences listed, around half were seen once. Sequencing was carried out using sorted CD4+, CD8+, or CD8+CD57+ T cells (not recorded which) from PBMCs. Receptors originate from a human donor in good health, serving as a control.

In this sample, this clonotype turned up many times. The chain joins TRBV6-6 to TRBJ2-1; D is unclear. The CDR3 runs to 15 residues. Germline loops: CDR1 MNHNY, CDR2 SVGAGI (reference sequence). V lost 4 bases and J lost 0, with 10 bases in between. This chain's CDR3 is CASSFQTSSYNEQFF. In nucleotides, the CDR3 is TGTGCCAGCAGTTTTCAGACGAGCTCCTACAATGAGCAGTTCTTC.

V and J are TRBV24-1 and TRBJ2-3; TRBD2 might be the D (6 bases). The CDR3 length is 15 residues. Germline assignment: CDR1 KGHDR and CDR2 SFDVKD. The V end lost 11 bases, the J end lost 3 bases, and 20 bases lay between the germline ends. The CDR3 nucleotides are TGTGCCAGCAGCCCTTTCGGGGGTAGTACAGATACGCAGTATTTT. This gives the protein CASSPFGGSTDTQYF.

The chain carries TRBV20-1 and TRBJ2-1, with 12 bases identical to TRBD2. Germline CDR1 reads DFQATT; CDR2 reads SNEGSKA (reference sequence). The length of the CDR3 is 14 residues. Losses at the gene ends were 4 bases for V and 8 bases for J; bases not matched to a gene: 6. The CDR3 loop reads CSAKRLAGVYEQFF. The CDR3 DNA reads as TGCAGTGCTAAACGACTAGCGGGAGTCTATGAGCAGTTCTTC.

In its sample, this clonotype was seen many times. J is TRBJ2-7 and V is TRBV13, with 9 bases lining up with TRBD2. CDR3 length: 16 amino acids. Germline lookup yields CDR1 PRHDT and CDR2 FYEKMQ (reference sequence). After removal of 5 bases from V and 2 bases from J, the junction contained 10 bases not matched to a gene. The CDR3 loop is CASSISASGETYEQYF. DNA of the CDR3: TGTGCCAGCAGCATATCGGCTAGCGGGGAGACCTACGAGCAGTACTTC.

This chain uses TRBV7-9 with TRBJ1-5; D call uncertain. The CDR3 runs 12 residues. V was pared by 4 bases and J by 6 bases, with 7 bases between. Germline CDR1 and CDR2: SEHNR and FQNEAQ (reference sequence). CDR3 nucleotide sequence: TGTGCCAGCAGCTCGCTCAGTCAGCCCCAGCATTTT. It translates to CASSSLSQPQHF.

At least ten counts were recorded for this clonotype. This chain connects TRBV27 to TRBJ2-1; 8 nucleotides align to TRBD2. CDR3 length equals 15 residues. CDR1 MNHEY and CDR2 SMNVEV come from the germline V gene (reference sequence). V shed 5 bases, J shed 2 bases, and the junction held 5 bases outside the gene matches. CDR3 in DNA: TGTGCCAGCAGTCCGGGACTAGTAACCTACAATGAGCAGTTCTTC. Amino acids: CASSPGLVTYNEQFF.

In its sample, this clonotype was seen a few times. With a much larger clone just one base away, this may be a read error. The gene calls are TRBV5-4 and TRBJ1-1, with TRBD1 as a possible D gene (6 bases). The CDR3 loop spans 15 amino acids. Germline loops: CDR1 SGHNT, CDR2 YYREEE (reference sequence). CDR3 DNA sequence: TGTGCCAGCAGCTTGTGGGGGCAAGGGAACACTGGAGCTTTCTTT. Residues: CASSLWGQGNTGAFF.

This chain uses TRBV10-3 with TRBJ2-3; 14 bases match TRBD2. The junction had 3 bases not matched to a gene; V was cut back by 4 bases and J by 6 bases. The V gene's germline CDR1 is ENHRY and CDR2 SYGVKD. The CDR3 is 15 amino acids. The CDR3 region is CAISGLAGGPDTQYF. As DNA, the CDR3 is TGTGCCATCAGTGGACTAGCGGGGGGGCCCGATACGCAGTATTTT.

J is TRBJ1-1 and V is TRBV2; D remains ambiguous. Germline V gene lookup returns CDR1 SNHLY and CDR2 FYNNEI. V lost 8 bases, J lost 1 base, and 11 bases lay in between. The length of the CDR3 is 13 residues. CDR3 in amino acids: CASGWAENTEAFF. Here the CDR3 DNA reads TGTGCCAGCGGGTGGGCGGAGAACACTGAAGCTTTCTTT.

The V gene is TRBV30, the J gene TRBJ1-1, with D possibly TRBD1 on 5 matching bases. V dropped 7 bases and J dropped 7 bases, with 13 bases sitting between them. Germline values: CDR1 GTSNPN, CDR2 SVGIG (reference sequence). This CDR3 is 11 amino acids long. CDR3 in DNA: TGTGCCTTAGACAGAAATAGTGAAGCTTTCTTT. Its protein is CALDRNSEAFF. The entire variable domain, with the rest obtained from reference TRBV30 and TRBJ1-1, is as follows: SQTIHQWPATLVQPVGSPLSLECTVEGTSNPNLYWYRQAAGRGLQLLFYSVGIGQISSEVPQNLSASRPQDRQFILSSKKLLLSDSGFYLCALDRNSEAFFGQGTRLTVV.

This clonotype has only one observation. The gene calls are TRBV2 and TRBJ1-6; D gene unclear. The CDR3 consists of 13 residues. V shed 6 bases and J shed 9 bases, with 12 bases lying between them. CDR1 is SNHLY, CDR2 FYNNEI, per germline. Written as DNA, the CDR3 is TGTGCCAGCAGCTCGTCGGAGGGTTCACCCCTCCACTTT. This translates into CASSSSEGSPLHF.

The rearrangement joins TRBV12-3 or TRBV12-4 to TRBJ2-5, with D unresolved. This CDR3 contains 12 residues. The ends were cut back, 5 bases at V and 5 bases at J, with 9 bases in the middle. The CDR3 DNA reads as TGTGCCAGCAGTCTACCCGGGGAGACCCAGTACTTC. It translates to CASSLPGETQYF.

At least ten counts were recorded for this clonotype. V is TRBV11-2 and J is TRBJ2-5, with no clear D. The CDR3 sequence is 15 residues long. Trimming pared 0 bases from V and 4 bases from J, leaving 12 bases between. Germline V gene data show CDR1 as SGHAT and CDR2 as FQNNGV. Here the CDR3 reads CASSLESRLGETQYF. CDR3 DNA: TGTGCCAGCAGCTTAGAGTCCAGGCTAGGAGAGACCCAGTACTTC.

The CDR3: CASSGDRATEAFF. CDR3 nucleotide sequence: TGTGCCAGCAGCGGAGACCGGGCTACCGAAGCTTTCTTT. The rearrangement uses TRBV9 and TRBJ1-1; D uncertain. The ends were cut back, 3 bases at V and 8 bases at J, with 14 bases in the middle. The CDR3 extends over 13 amino acids. The germline CDR1 and CDR2 sequences are SGDLS and YYNGEE.

The CDR3 DNA is TGTGCCAGCAGTTATCGCGAAAGACAGCGTACCTATAGCAATCAGCCCCAGCATTTT. This translates into CASSYRERQRTYSNQPQHF. The chain links TRBV6-9 to TRBJ1-5, with D perhaps matching TRBD1 (5 bases). This CDR3 has 19 residues. The germline gives CDR1 MNHGY, CDR2 SVAAGI. V shed 2 bases and J shed 0 bases, with 20 bases lying between them.